This T cell receptor beta chain is drawn from a study of PD-1 blockade in mismatch repair-deficient tumors. Study observations and caveats: After pembrolizumab, tumor-resident clones rose rapidly, then generally contracted before radiologic responses.

TCR sequencing covered a few patients who responded to pembrolizumab. Comment on this clone: What it recognizes is unknown.

Profiled with immunoSEQ multiplex PCR; TCRdb holds only in-frame clones, not every one. Here the sample spans over 60,000 clones, around 88% being singletons. Germline lookup yields CDR1 SGHKS and CDR2 YYEKEE (reference sequence). The V and J ends lost 2 bases and 3 bases respectively, with 8 bases between them. The CDR3 runs to 13 residues. The TCR comes from an adult with mismatch repair-deficient cancer. The sequences come from peripheral blood, collected 52 weeks after starting pembrolizumab. The V call is TRBV5-5, the J call TRBJ1-2; D possibly corresponds to TRBD1 (6 bases). CDR3 sequence reads: CASSFSGDYGYTF. The CDR3 DNA reads TGTGCCAGCAGCTTCTCAGGGGACTATGGCTACACCTTC.